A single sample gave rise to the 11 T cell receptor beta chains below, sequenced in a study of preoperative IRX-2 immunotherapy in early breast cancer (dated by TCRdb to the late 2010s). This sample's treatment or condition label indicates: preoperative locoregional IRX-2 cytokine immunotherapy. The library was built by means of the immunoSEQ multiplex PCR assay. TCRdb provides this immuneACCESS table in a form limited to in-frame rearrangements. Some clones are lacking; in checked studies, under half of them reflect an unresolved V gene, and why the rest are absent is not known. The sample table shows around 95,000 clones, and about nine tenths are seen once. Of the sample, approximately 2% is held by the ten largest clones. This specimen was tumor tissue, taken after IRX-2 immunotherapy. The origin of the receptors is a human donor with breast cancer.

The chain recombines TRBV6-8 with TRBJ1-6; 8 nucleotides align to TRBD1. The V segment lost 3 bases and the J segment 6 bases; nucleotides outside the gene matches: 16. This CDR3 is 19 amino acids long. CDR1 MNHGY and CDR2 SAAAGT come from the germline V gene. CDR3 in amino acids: CASSYHTPTDRDINSPLHF. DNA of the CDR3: TGTGCCAGCAGTTATCATACTCCGACGGACAGGGATATTAATTCACCCCTCCACTTT.

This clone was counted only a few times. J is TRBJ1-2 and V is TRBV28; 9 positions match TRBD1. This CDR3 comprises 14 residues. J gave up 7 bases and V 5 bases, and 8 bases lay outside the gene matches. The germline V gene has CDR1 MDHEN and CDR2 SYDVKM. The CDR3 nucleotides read TGTGCCAGCAGTATACCGGGACAGGGACGTGGCTACACCTTC. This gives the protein CASSIPGQGRGYTF.

The CDR3: CASSTGSEGELFF. The CDR3 bases are TGTGCCAGCTCCACCGGATCGGAGGGAGAACTGTTTTTT. The genes are TRBV18 and TRBJ1-4; D is uncertain. The CDR3 extends over 13 amino acids. Germline V gene sequence: CDR1 KGHSH, CDR2 LQKENI. V gave up 6 bases and J gave up 12 bases, with 17 bases separating them.

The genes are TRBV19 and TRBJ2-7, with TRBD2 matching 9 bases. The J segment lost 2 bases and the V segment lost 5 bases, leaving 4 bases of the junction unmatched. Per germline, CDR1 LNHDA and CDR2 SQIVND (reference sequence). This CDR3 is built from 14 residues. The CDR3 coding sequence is TGTGCCAGTAGTGCAGTAGCGGGAGCCTACGAGCAGTACTTC. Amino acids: CASSAVAGAYEQYF.

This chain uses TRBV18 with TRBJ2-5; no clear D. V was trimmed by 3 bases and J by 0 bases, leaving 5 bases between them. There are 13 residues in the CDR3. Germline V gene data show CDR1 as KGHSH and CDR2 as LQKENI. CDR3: CASSPPNQETQYF. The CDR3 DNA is TGTGCCAGCTCACCGCCCAACCAAGAGACCCAGTACTTC.

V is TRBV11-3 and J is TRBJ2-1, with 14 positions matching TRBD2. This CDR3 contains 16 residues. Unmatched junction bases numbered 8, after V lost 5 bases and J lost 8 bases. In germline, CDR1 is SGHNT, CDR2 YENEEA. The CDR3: CASSTRLAGGRDEQFF. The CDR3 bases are TGTGCCAGCAGCACCCGACTAGCGGGAGGGCGAGATGAGCAGTTCTTC.

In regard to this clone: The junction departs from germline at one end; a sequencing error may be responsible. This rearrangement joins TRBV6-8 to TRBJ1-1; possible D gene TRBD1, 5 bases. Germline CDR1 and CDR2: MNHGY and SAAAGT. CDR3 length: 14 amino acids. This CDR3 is CAISVRRGNTEAFF. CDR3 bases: TGTGCCATCAGTGTTCGTAGGGGAAACACTGAAGCTTTCTTT.

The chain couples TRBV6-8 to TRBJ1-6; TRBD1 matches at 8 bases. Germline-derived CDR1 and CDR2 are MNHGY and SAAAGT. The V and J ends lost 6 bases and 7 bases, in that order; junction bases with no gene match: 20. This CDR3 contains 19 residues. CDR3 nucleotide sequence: TGTGCCAGCAGGGGGGTCCGGACAGGGAACCAAATCCCGAATTCACCCCTCCACTTT. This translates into CASRGVRTGNQIPNSPLHF.

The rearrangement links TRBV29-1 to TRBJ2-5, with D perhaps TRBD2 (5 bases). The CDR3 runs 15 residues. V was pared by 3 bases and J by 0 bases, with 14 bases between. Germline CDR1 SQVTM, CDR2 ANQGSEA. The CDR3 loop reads CSVDPEGAYQETQYF. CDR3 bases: TGCAGCGTTGACCCAGAGGGAGCCTACCAAGAGACCCAGTACTTC.

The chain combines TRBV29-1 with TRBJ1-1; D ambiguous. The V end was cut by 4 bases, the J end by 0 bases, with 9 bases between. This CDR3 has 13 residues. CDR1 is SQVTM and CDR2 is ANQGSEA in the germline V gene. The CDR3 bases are TGCAGCGTTGTGAGATTCTTGAACACTGAAGCTTTCTTT. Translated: CSVVRFLNTEAFF.

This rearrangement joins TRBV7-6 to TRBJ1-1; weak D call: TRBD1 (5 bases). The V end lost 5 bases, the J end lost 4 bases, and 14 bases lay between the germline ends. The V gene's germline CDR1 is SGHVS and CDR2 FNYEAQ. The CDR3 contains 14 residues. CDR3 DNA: TGTGCCAGCAGCCTGAACCGACAGAGCACTGAAGCTTTCTTT. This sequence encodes CASSLNRQSTEAFF.